This entry lists 20 T cell receptor beta chains sequenced from one sample in a study of cytomegalovirus exposure and HLA in healthy donors. Here immunoSEQ multiplex PCR was the method, and the copy in TCRdb shows in-frame clones only, minus some. The table lists 150,000 to 200,000 clones, around four fifths of them singletons. The sequencing input was PBMCs. These receptors came from a man aged 18-30 years in good health and CMV-seropositive.

This chain uses TRBV27 with TRBJ1-1, with D unclear. V was shortened by 2 bases and J by 0 bases, with 4 bases between the two germline ends. Germline V gene lookup returns CDR1 MNHEY and CDR2 SMNVEV (reference sequence). The CDR3 runs to 13 residues. CDR3 sequence reads: CASSLLMNTEAFF. As DNA, the CDR3 is TGTGCCAGCAGTTTACTTATGAACACTGAAGCTTTCTTT.

V and J are TRBV13 and TRBJ2-1; weak D call: TRBD2 (6 bases). From germline, CDR1 is PRHDT and CDR2 FYEKMQ (reference sequence). The V and J ends lost 5 bases and 8 bases respectively, with 25 bases between them. This CDR3 is built from 17 residues. Written as DNA, the CDR3 is TGTGCCAGCAGCCCGTCGGGGATGACGGGAGAACAGCATGAGCAGTTCTTC. Amino acid sequence: CASSPSGMTGEQHEQFF.

This clone was observed once. The gene calls are TRBV21-1 and TRBJ2-7; TRBD2 was called by the table and not checked on the DNA. TRBV21-1 is shown as a pseudogene. There are 16 residues in the CDR3. DNA of the CDR3: TGTGCCAGCAGCAACGGAGGAAGGACTAGTCCCTACGAGCAGTACTTC. It yields the protein CASSNGGRTSPYEQYF.

J is TRBJ2-3 and V is TRBV27; TRBD2 agrees at 10 bases. The CDR3 length is 14 residues. Looked up from germline, CDR1 is MNHEY and CDR2 is SMNVEV (reference sequence). V gave up 2 bases and J gave up 4 bases; unmatched junction bases: 0. Here the CDR3 DNA reads TGTGCCAGCAGTTTAGGGACTAGCGCAGATACGCAGTATTTT. Its translation: CASSLGTSADTQYF.

This chain connects TRBV5-5 to TRBJ2-3; D possibly corresponds to TRBD1 (5 bases). Germline assignment: CDR1 SGHKS and CDR2 YYEKEE (reference sequence). The CDR3 has 14 residues. The V gene lost 5 bases and the J gene lost 1 base, with 11 bases spanning the gap. CDR3 sequence (DNA): TGTGCCAGCAGGGGGCTTTTGGGCACAGATACGCAGTATTTT. Its translation is CASRGLLGTDTQYF.

In this sample, this clone turned up a few times. The gene calls are TRBV15 and TRBJ2-5; the D is unclear. V lost 0 bases and J lost 5, with 4 bases in between. This CDR3 comprises 12 residues. CDR1 is LNHNV, CDR2 YYDKDF, per germline (reference sequence). CDR3 loop: CATSRDGETQYF. CDR3 coding DNA: TGTGCCACCAGCAGAGACGGGGAGACCCAGTACTTC.

The V gene is TRBV6-5, the J gene TRBJ2-1; 7 positions match TRBD2. V lost 6 bases to trimming and J lost 4 bases; unmatched junction nucleotides: 3. CDR1 is MNHEY, CDR2 SVGAGI, per germline. CDR3 length: 13 amino acids. The CDR3 bases are TGTGCCAGCAGGGGGAGGGGATACAATGAGCAGTTCTTC. The encoded protein is CASRGRGYNEQFF.

The rearrangement links TRBV5-6 to TRBJ2-3, with D perhaps matching TRBD1 (5 bases). Trimming cost V 0 bases and J 4 bases, with 15 bases left between them. CDR1 is SGHDT and CDR2 is YYEEEE in the germline V gene. This CDR3 is built from 16 residues. The DNA for the CDR3 is TGTGCCAGCAGCTTGGCCAGGGTTTATGAGGCAGATACGCAGTATTTT. Translation: CASSLARVYEADTQYF.

The CDR3 spells CASSSSRGGNNEQFF. The CDR3 nucleotides are TGTGCCAGCAGCTCCTCTCGGGGGGGGAACAATGAGCAGTTCTTC. This chain joins TRBV13 and TRBJ2-1, with 8 bases that match TRBD2. Germline CDR1 is PRHDT and CDR2 is FYEKMQ (reference sequence). This CDR3 contains 15 residues. The V and J ends lost 4 bases and 5 bases, in that order; junction bases with no gene match: 7.

This clone has a single count. CDR3 sequence reads: CASSPSSQETQYF. The DNA for the CDR3 is TGTGCCAGCAGCCCCTCTTCCCAAGAGACCCAGTACTTC. This rearrangement joins TRBV7-2 to TRBJ2-5; D gene ambiguous. Germline loops: CDR1 SGHTA, CDR2 FQGNSA. This CDR3 contains 13 residues. Deletions cut 5 bases from V and 1 base from J, with 8 bases between.

This chain links TRBV7-2 with TRBJ2-1; D is possibly TRBD2 (7 bases). Germline assignment: CDR1 SGHTA and CDR2 FQGNSA. The CDR3 contains 13 residues. V lost 9 bases, J lost 6 bases, and 15 bases lay in between. CDR3 sequence (DNA): TGTGCCAGGGGGGGGCGGGCCGGCAATGAGCAGTTCTTC. This codes for CARGGRAGNEQFF.

The chain uses TRBV13 and TRBJ2-3; tentatively, D is TRBD1 (6 bases). The CDR3 is 12 amino acids. Trimming shortened V by 10 bases and J by 9 bases, and 17 bases separated the two germline ends. Per the germline V gene, CDR1 is PRHDT and CDR2 is FYEKMQ (reference sequence). The CDR3 nucleotides read TGTGCCACCGCGGGCACAGGGCAAACGCAGTATTTT. Translating it yields CATAGTGQTQYF.

V and J are TRBV19 and TRBJ2-1; 8 bases align to TRBD1. The junction had 2 bases not matched to a gene; V was cut back by 4 bases and J by 0 bases. Germline V lookup: CDR1 LNHDA, CDR2 SQIVND (reference sequence). CDR3 length: 15 amino acids. CDR3 sequence: CASSSTGGSYNEQFF. The DNA of the CDR3 is TGTGCCAGTAGTAGCACAGGGGGCTCCTACAATGAGCAGTTCTTC.

With regard to this clone: The junction departs from germline at one end; a sequencing error may be responsible. The chain employs TRBV9 and TRBJ2-7; D is unresolved. This CDR3 has 15 residues. Germline CDR1 is SGDLS and CDR2 is YYNGEE. CDR3 in amino acids: CASSVGSGHSHEQYF. The CDR3 coding sequence is TGTGCCAGCAGCGTAGGGTCAGGTCACTCCCACGAGCAGTACTTC.

This chain uses TRBV4-2 with TRBJ2-7; 9 bases map to TRBD2. The V and J ends lost 0 bases and 5 bases, in that order; junction bases with no gene match: 8. The CDR3 is 16 residues long. Germline V gene data show CDR1 as LGHNA and CDR2 as YNFKEQ. The CDR3 reads CASSQDQREAAHEQYF. Here the CDR3 DNA reads TGTGCCAGCAGCCAAGACCAGCGGGAGGCAGCCCACGAGCAGTACTTC.

This chain joins TRBV18 and TRBJ2-1, with a possible D match to TRBD2 (6 bases). Germline CDR1 is KGHSH and CDR2 is LQKENI. Between the trimmed V and J ends, which lost 3 bases and 0 bases, there was a span of 15 bases. The CDR3 has 17 amino acids. The CDR3 region has the DNA TGTGCCAGCTCACCCGATCGGGGGATCCTCTCCTACAATGAGCAGTTCTTC. This gives the protein CASSPDRGILSYNEQFF.

This clone came up once. The chain employs TRBV27 and TRBJ2-3, with D possibly matching TRBD2 (5 bases). The CDR3 has 15 amino acids. V lost 7 bases, J lost 1 base, and 15 bases lay in between. Looked up from germline, CDR1 is MNHEY and CDR2 is SMNVEV (reference sequence). The CDR3 loop is CASTRPGSGTDTQYF. In DNA, the CDR3 is TGTGCCAGCACCCGACCGGGATCGGGCACAGATACGCAGTATTTT.

V is TRBV9 and J is TRBJ2-2; 9 nucleotides line up with TRBD2. This CDR3 spans 16 amino acids. CDR1 and CDR2 (germline): SGDLS, YYNGEE. V trimming: 4 bases; J trimming: 1 base; junction bases outside the gene matches: 5. Written as DNA, the CDR3 is TGTGCCAGCAGCTCCCGACTAGCGGTGAACACCGGGGAGCTGTTTTTT. Encoded protein: CASSSRLAVNTGELFF.

The chain couples TRBV28 to TRBJ1-5; no clear D gene. This CDR3 region has 16 residues. V shed 7 bases and J shed 3 bases, with 19 bases lying between them. Germline-derived CDR1 and CDR2 are MDHEN and SYDVKM. CDR3 sequence (DNA): TGTGCCAGCACCCTTCCAGGCCAACTTAACAATCAGCCCCAGCATTTT. Translated, it gives CASTLPGQLNNQPQHF.

J is TRBJ1-1 and V is TRBV2; tentatively, D is TRBD1 (5 bases). Per the germline V gene, CDR1 is SNHLY and CDR2 is FYNNEI. This CDR3 comprises 14 residues. The chain's CDR3 is CASRVETEYTEAFF. The CDR3 region has the DNA TGTGCTTCAAGGGTAGAGACAGAGTACACTGAAGCTTTCTTT.